This record covers a single TCR beta chain. Its antigen is currently not known. It has no much larger one-base neighbor in the sample; base qualities were not kept. The sample contains more than one DNA sequence encoding this CDR3. The data stem from a study of cytomegalovirus exposure and HLA in healthy donors (dated by TCRdb to 2016 to 2017). Background on the whole study: An earlier analysis of approximately 590 of the donors reported more than 250 Gb of sequence data and 120 million or so unique TCR beta sequences from 150 million to 200 million T cells. An early release that covered about 600 HLA-typed donors contained about 300 gigabases of sequencing data and 70 million to 100 million unique TCR sequences. Among the roughly 390 genotyped donors, approximately 77% belonged to the genetic ancestry cluster associated with self-reported Caucasian donors. The study aimed to test whether signatures of past pathogen exposure could be identified by cataloging public T cell receptors. The study used immunosequencing to profile the T cell repertoires of 666 subjects and linked those repertoires to cytomegalovirus serostatus. In addition to the first cohort of 650 to 750 subjects, a separate validation cohort of approximately 130 different subjects was used. To predict cytomegalovirus infection status, the study brought together high-throughput TCR immunosequencing, statistical association of individual TCRs with disease status, and machine learning. In a later analysis, previously published TCR beta repertoires from 666 donors were re-analyzed and high-resolution HLA genotyping was added so that TCR occurrence patterns could be studied. The later analysis used no new phenotypic data to find candidate immune exposures, relying instead on TCR beta sequences and their occurrence across donors. To decide whether each TCR beta V gene segment behaved as functional or pseudogenic, an earlier analysis of approximately 600 of the donors relied on high-throughput TCR beta sequencing. Donor age, sex, ethnicity and CMV serostatus were collected together with the repertoire data. In a later genetic analysis, genome-wide SNP genotypes for about three fifths of the roughly 670 donors were used, and that subset was treated as a discovery cohort. Every repertoire in the discovery cohort had been generated on one and the same sequencing platform. HLA typing included class I and class II loci at four-digit resolution. Typing coverage varied by locus: roughly 629-630 donors for A, B, C, DRB1 and DQB1; 500 to 550 for DQA1; some 610 for DPA1; approximately 490 for DPB1. A few DR-DQ haplotypes were treated as single units for association and clustering because of strong linkage in the cohort. On average, around 240,000 unique TCR beta nucleotide sequences were sequenced per donor among roughly 430 genotyped donors of the cohort, with roughly 18% of those sequences being non-productive.

Study-wide conclusions, independent of this receptor: Broadly in line with IMGT annotations, most TCR beta V segments showed up in productive rearrangements about 90% or about 30% of the time in an earlier analysis of under 700 of the donors. A few of the identified cytomegalovirus-associated TCR beta chains were confirmed in vitro to be specific for cytomegalovirus antigens. In a later analysis, several top co-occurrence clusters were reported to appear linked to parvovirus B19, influenza, CMV and Epstein-Barr virus. In a later analysis, HLA-associated TCR beta chains were found to be more clonally expanded and to have lower generation probabilities than equally common non-associated chains. A later analysis found that most CMV-associated TCR beta chains appeared HLA-restricted, with HLA associations seemingly driven largely by CMV exposure. The only immune exposure information available for the cohort was CMV serostatus. The authors suggested that the approach could potentially be extended to other disease states and immunological phenotypes. Most TCR sequences were observed very rarely across donors, whereas some public TCRs were present in many individuals. An association between a missense DCLRE1C variant and V-gene and J-gene trimming of TCR beta chains was found in a later genetic analysis and replicated in an independent cohort. A cluster of highly shared sequence variants was judged likely to represent a technical artifact of the sequencing pipeline. Specific HLA alleles were associated with over 15,000 TCR beta sequences at a false discovery rate of 0.05 in a later analysis. Because counts were too low, seventeen rarely observed V segments, including chromosome 9 orphons, were excluded from the earlier analysis of a few hundred of the donors. Because some donors lacked HLA typing at each locus, the association tests relied only on the typed subset. Sequencing depth was assumed to be roughly uniform across donors in the presence/absence analyses, though that assumption may not hold. Assigning TCR associations to individual alleles was difficult when HLA alleles, especially DR and DQ, strongly co-occurred. In both the original and validation cohorts, the classifier was reported to diagnose cytomegalovirus status with high specificity and sensitivity. In a later genetic analysis, fewer N-insertions in productive TCRs were reported among donors in an Asian-associated ancestry cluster than the roughly 700-donor mean. A further reported finding was that TCR beta sequences accurately predicted the HLA-A and HLA-B alleles for most subjects in the first cohort. The study listed 164 TCR beta chains as associated with cytomegalovirus. Some IMGT-functional V segments, including TRBV6-2 and TRBV6-3, could not be told apart with the 87-base-pair reads, so those segments were excluded. According to a later analysis, TCR association rates differed among HLA loci, with DRB1 alleles showing the most associated TCRs and HLA-C alleles showing the fewest. Linkage disequilibrium might explain the correlated functional status among segregating V segments, but an unknown experimental factor could not be excluded. In this cohort, only TCR beta chains were sequenced, and detectable features were limited by the absence of alpha or paired-chain data.

The cohort comprised 710 or so healthy bone marrow donors. All cohort members were sampled while nominally healthy, although unrecorded immune exposures were likely present. The donor tested CMV seronegative, placing the donor among the 350 to 400 seronegative members of the cohort. Every donor gave a peripheral blood sample, and the peripheral blood mononuclear cells from that sample were used for TCR beta sequencing. The Qiagen DNeasy Blood Extraction Kit was used to extract genomic DNA from the blood cell samples. The protocol used for the library was the immunoSEQ multiplex PCR assay. A mixture of 60 forward primers for TCR Vbeta segments and 13 reverse primers for TCR Jbeta segments was used in the multiplex PCR. The CDR3 region of rearranged TCR beta genes was amplified from genomic DNA with a multiplex PCR assay. The amplified TCR beta libraries were sequenced on the Illumina HiSeq System as 87-base-pair reads. The authors' analysis ran thus. A later analysis tallied tens of millions of unique TCR beta chains across the 666 repertoires, and about 12 million of those chains were shared by two or more donors. Raw reads were error-corrected and collapsed into unique sequences by a nearest-neighbor algorithm in which closely related sequences were merged to remove PCR and sequencing errors. Alignment of CDR3 sequences to IMGT reference sequences was used to assign V, D and J gene segments. For a sequence to be retained, a match of at least six nucleotides to both a V gene segment and a J gene segment was required. A rearrangement counted as productive if the CDR3 had no stop codons and remained in frame with V and J, and every other rearrangement counted as non-productive. Following IMGT convention, CDR3 was defined as the stretch from the second conserved V-encoded cysteine up to the conserved J-encoded phenylalanine. In an earlier analysis of some 550 of the donors, sequences lacking an unambiguous match to a single V gene segment were excluded. An earlier analysis of 587 of the donors classified V segments as functional when productive rearrangements were above 56.7% and as segregating when the standard deviation between donors was above 5%. A statistical classification framework was built for diagnosing cytomegalovirus status from the catalog of TCR beta chain sequences. V and J gene assignment, in a later analysis, came from comparing TCR nucleotide sequences with IMGT/GENE-DB human TR gene sequences. In a later analysis, CDR3 sequences and most-parsimonious VDJ recombination scenarios were assigned using the TCRdist pipeline. In a later analysis, every TCR beta chain was defined by the combination of its CDR3 amino acid sequence and its V-gene family, and reads without a unique V-gene family were dropped. In a later analysis, 450 to 600 highly shared, low-generation-probability nucleotide sequences were removed to address suspected cross-contamination and a sequencing artifact. For each public chain, a later analysis derived a clonal expansion index from normalized ranks of inferred template counts within each repertoire. In a later analysis, generation probabilities were computed with a VDJ recombination model fitted to out-of-frame rearrangements, and the resulting probabilities were checked against IGoR. In a later analysis, TCR-TCR, TCR-HLA and TCR-CMV co-occurrence was scored with hypergeometric tests, and a repertoire-size bias correction was applied to TCR pairs. False discovery rates were estimated in a later analysis by permuting HLA or CMV assignments 20 times. In a later analysis, co-occurring TCRs were grouped using DBSCAN, and TCRdist sequence similarity was added for clustering within HLA-allele-positive subsets. For co-occurrence clustering, repertoires with fewer than 30,000 or more than 120,000 public chains were excluded, along with 5 or 6 repertoires with anomalous nucleotide sharing. What TCRdb holds here is the immuneACCESS table cut down to in-frame rearrangements. Part of the clones is not present; checked against another copy, under half of the missing clones reflect an unresolved V gene, and the others are unexplained. From that table come the V and J calls and clone size; the DNA was used to work out D and trimming. For this sample the table gives a few hundred thousand clones, of which approximately 80% were detected only once. Around 3% of the sample lies in the top ten.

In the germline V gene, CDR1 corresponds to MNHEY and CDR2 to SVGAGI. The CDR3 holds 12 amino acids from the cysteine to the phenylalanine. Of the read, only the CDR3 DNA is kept; its 36 bases are in frame from base 1. Trimming at the junction amounts to 6 bases on V and 7 bases on J, and the germline ends lie 7 bases apart. Recombination connected TRBV6-5 to TRBJ1-6; a tentative D match to TRBD1 spans 6 bases. Specimen: PBMCs. The receptor was isolated from a man aged 30-40 years in good health and CMV-seronegative. This receptor carries the CDR3 CASRQGNSPLHF. The DNA sequence follows: TGTGCCAGCAGGCAGGGGAATTCACCCCTCCACTTT.